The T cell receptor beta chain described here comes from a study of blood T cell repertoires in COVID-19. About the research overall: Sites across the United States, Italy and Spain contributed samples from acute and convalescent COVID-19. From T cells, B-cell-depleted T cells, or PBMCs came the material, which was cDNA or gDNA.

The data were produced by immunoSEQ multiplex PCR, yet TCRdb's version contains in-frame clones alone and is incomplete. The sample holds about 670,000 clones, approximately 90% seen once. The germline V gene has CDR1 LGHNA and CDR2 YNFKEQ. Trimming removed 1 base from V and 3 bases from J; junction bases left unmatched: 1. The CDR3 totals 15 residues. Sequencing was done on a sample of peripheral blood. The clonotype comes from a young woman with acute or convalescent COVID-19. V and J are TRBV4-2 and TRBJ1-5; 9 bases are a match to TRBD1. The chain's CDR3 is CASSQGDRVNQPQHF. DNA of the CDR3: TGTGCCAGCAGCCAAGGGGACAGGGTCAATCAGCCCCAGCATTTT.